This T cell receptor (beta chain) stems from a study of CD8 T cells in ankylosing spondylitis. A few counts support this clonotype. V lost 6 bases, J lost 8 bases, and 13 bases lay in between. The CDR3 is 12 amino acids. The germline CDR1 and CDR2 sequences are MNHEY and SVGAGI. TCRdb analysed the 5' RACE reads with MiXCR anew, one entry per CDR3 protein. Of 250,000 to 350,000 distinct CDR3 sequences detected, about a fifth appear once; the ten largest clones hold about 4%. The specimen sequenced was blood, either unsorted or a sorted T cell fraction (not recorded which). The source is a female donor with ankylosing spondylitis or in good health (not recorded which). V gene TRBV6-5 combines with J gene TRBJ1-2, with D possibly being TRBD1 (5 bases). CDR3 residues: CASRGAGKGYTF. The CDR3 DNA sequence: TGTGCCAGCAGAGGGGCAGGGAAGGGCTACACCTTC.